The T cell receptor beta chain described here comes from a study of blood T cell repertoires in COVID-19. Study summary: From T cells, B-cell-depleted T cells, or PBMCs came the material, which was cDNA or gDNA.

The CDR3 length is 12 residues. Germline V gives CDR1 SNHLY, CDR2 FYNNEI. The V end was cut by 1 base, the J end by 5 bases, with 5 bases between. In the study's own analysis: By means of reference gene primer amplification, nucleated cell counts were estimated. TCRdb's copy holds only in-frame clones and misses some; the assay was immunoSEQ multiplex PCR. V, J and clone size are taken as reported in that table, and D and trimming were inferred from the DNA itself. The sample contains some 25,000 clones, roughly nine tenths of which appear only once. The sequenced sample consisted of peripheral blood. The gene calls are TRBV2 and TRBJ1-2; D gene unclear. The source is a man aged 65-85 years with acute or convalescent COVID-19. Here the CDR3 reads CASSEGGYGYTF. CDR3 nucleotides: TGTGCCAGCAGTGAAGGAGGGTATGGCTACACCTTC.